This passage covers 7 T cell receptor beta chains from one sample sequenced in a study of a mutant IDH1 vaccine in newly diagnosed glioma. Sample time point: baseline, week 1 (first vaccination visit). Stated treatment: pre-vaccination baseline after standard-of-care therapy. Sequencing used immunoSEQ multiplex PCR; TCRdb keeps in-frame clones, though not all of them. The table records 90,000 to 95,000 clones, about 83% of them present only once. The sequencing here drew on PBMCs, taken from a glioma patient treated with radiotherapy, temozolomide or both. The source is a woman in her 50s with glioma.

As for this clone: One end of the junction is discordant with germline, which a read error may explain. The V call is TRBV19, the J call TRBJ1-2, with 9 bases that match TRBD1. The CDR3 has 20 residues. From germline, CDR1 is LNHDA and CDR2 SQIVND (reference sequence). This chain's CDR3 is CASRIPLTGGKALGNYGYTF. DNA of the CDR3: TGTGCCAGTCGTATCCCTCTGACAGGGGGTAAAGCTTTGGGTAACTATGGCTACACCTTC.

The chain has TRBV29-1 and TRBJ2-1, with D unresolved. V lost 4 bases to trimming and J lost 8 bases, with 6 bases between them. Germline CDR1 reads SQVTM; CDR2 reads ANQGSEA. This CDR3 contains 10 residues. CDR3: CSVGSDEQFF. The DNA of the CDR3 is TGCAGCGTTGGTTCAGATGAGCAGTTCTTC.

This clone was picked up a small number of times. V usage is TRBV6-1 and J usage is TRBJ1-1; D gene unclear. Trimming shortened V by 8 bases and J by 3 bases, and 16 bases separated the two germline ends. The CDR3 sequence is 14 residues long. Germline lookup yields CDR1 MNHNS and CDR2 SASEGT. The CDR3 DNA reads TGTGCCAGCGCCCCGAACCTAGACTACACTGAAGCTTTCTTT. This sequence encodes CASAPNLDYTEAFF.

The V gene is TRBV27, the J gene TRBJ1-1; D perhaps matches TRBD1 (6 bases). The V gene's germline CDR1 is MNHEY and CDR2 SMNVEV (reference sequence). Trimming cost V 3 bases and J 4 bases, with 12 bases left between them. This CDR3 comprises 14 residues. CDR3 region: CASSFNRVPTEAFF. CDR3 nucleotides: TGTGCCAGCAGTTTTAACAGGGTGCCCACTGAAGCTTTCTTT.

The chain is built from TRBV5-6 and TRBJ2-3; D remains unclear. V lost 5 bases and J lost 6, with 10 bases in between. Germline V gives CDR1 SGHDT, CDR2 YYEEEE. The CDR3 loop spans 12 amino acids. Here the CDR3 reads CASSFVLDTQYF. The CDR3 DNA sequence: TGTGCCAGCAGTTTCGTTCTGGATACGCAGTATTTT.

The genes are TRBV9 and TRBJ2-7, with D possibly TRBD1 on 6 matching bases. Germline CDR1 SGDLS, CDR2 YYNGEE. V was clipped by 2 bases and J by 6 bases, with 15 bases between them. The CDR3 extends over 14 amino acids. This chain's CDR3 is CASSVRWGRGEQYF. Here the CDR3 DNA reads TGTGCCAGCAGCGTTAGATGGGGGCGAGGCGAGCAGTACTTC.

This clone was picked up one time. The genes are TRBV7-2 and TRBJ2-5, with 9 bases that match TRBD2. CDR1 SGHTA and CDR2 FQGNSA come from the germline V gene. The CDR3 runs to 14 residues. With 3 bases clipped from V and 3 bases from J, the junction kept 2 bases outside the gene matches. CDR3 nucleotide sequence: TGTGCCAGCAGCTTTAGCGGGGGAGAAGAGACCCAGTACTTC. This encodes CASSFSGGEETQYF. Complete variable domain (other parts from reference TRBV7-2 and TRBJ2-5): GAGVSQSPSNKVTEKGKDVELRCDPISGHTALYWYRQSLGQGLEFLIYFQGNSAPDKSGLPSDRFSAERTGGSVSTLTIQRTQQEDSAVYLCASSFSGGEETQYFGPGTRLLVL.